This is a list of T cell receptor beta chains from one sample in a study of blood T cell repertoires in COVID-19. The data were produced by immunoSEQ multiplex PCR, yet TCRdb's version contains in-frame clones alone and is incomplete. The data contain roughly 200,000 clones, about four fifths of them singletons. Input material: peripheral blood. These receptors were taken from a man aged 45 to 65 with active or convalescent COVID-19. CDR3s include the opening cysteine and the closing phenylalanine or tryptophan.

V gene	CDR3 protein
TRBV27	CASSRGGFDGYTF
TRBV7-9	CAENDLAGGMTGELFF
TRBV28	CASSLGHLSGNTIYF
TRBV30	CAWSAGVTSGNTIYF
TRBV6-6	CASSGSGARKETQYF
TRBV20-1	CSASMVGTEAFF
TRBV28	CASRPTGSNQPQHF
TRBV18	CASSPGGTGDHYGYTF
TRBV7-3	CASSPSGQGGTEAFF
TRBV7-6	CASSPGGGNEKLFF
TRBV5-1	CASSRDSSTDTQYF
TRBV25-1	CASSATTGTEFYEQYF
TRBV29-1	CSVEGGGDNYGYTF
TRBV11-2	CASSLVLGLAGGNTDTQYF
TRBV19	CASSPRTGRRNYGYTF
TRBV9	CASSVGGTSVNEQFF
TRBV7-8	CASSFGTGGRYGYTF
TRBV10-3	CAIREVSNYGYTF
TRBV10-1	CATPTGYNTEAFF
TRBV4-1	CASSQRTEGDTEAFF
TRBV5-5	CASSGRGRFETQYF
TRBV12-3/TRBV12-4	CASSLRGEQFF
TRBV7-6	CASSLGRGPYEQYF
TRBV5-4	CASSLGGRNYEQYF
TRBV7-2	CASSSGLAGEQFF
TRBV12-5	CASGSGQNTEAFF
TRBV12-3/TRBV12-4	CASSQGRDYGYTF
TRBV6-5	CASSYGQGNTEAFF
TRBV15	CATSSNSKPQHF
TRBV2	CASSELAGGNEQFF
TRBV25-1	CASSGETGSYGYTF
TRBV5-4	CASSLDRGSYNSPLHF
TRBV5-1	CASSDDRGVTEAFF